Each of the 20 T cell receptor beta chains below was sequenced from the same sample in a study of blood T cells in healthy people across ages. Then a second PCR, running roughly 6 to 12 cycles, was carried out with a sample-barcoded 5' primer and a J-beta primer mix. One entry per CDR3 protein, called by TCRdb with MiXCR from the 5' RACE reads. The data contain some 1,000,000 distinct CDR3 sequences, under 30% of them singletons. This sample also belongs to another study, concerning T cells of mothers and their children.

Material for sequencing was blood. The receptor set was obtained from a girl aged 2 to 9 in good health.

This clonotype was found a few times. V is TRBV5-1 and J is TRBJ2-5, with unresolved D. The germline gives CDR1 SGHRS, CDR2 YFSETQ. Trimming shortened V by 5 bases and J by 3 bases, and 11 bases separated the two germline ends. This CDR3 contains 13 residues. The CDR3 loop is CASRRALEETQYF. CDR3 DNA sequence: TGCGCCAGCAGACGGGCACTCGAAGAGACCCAGTACTTC.

V gene TRBV6-5 combines with J gene TRBJ2-5; 7 bases fit TRBD1. Matching the DNA end better, TRBJ2-7 makes the J call doubtful. Germline V gene sequence: CDR1 MNHEY, CDR2 SVGAGI. The CDR3 is made up of 12 amino acids. This CDR3 reads CASRDSHYEQYF. CDR3 coding DNA: TGTGCCAGCCGGGACAGCCACTACGAGCAGTACTTC.

This clonotype has more than one count but fewer than ten. This chain uses TRBV5-8 with TRBJ2-3; D tentatively fits TRBD1 or TRBD2 (6 bases each). Deletions cut 2 bases from V and 6 bases from J, with 16 bases between. CDR1 and CDR2 from the germline V gene are SGHTS and YDEGEE. The CDR3 is 15 residues long. CDR3 DNA sequence: TGTGCCAGCAGCTTTGCACAGGGTGGGAGGGATACGCAGTATTTT. This encodes CASSFAQGGRDTQYF.

This clonotype was seen a handful of times. The chain couples TRBV6-5 to TRBJ2-7; D may match TRBD1 or TRBD2 (5 bases each). The germline V gene encodes CDR1 MNHEY and CDR2 SVGAGI. V was clipped by 7 bases and J by 2 bases, with 18 bases between them. The CDR3 runs 15 residues. DNA for the CDR3: TGTGCCAGCACCTTGAAAATGGGACCTACCTACGAGCAGTACTTC. It codes for CASTLKMGPTYEQYF.

To note about this clonotype: Compared with germline, one end of the junction differs, possibly owing to a read error. The chain couples TRBV20-1 to TRBJ2-5, with 10 bases aligning to TRBD2. TRBJ2-1 matches the DNA end more closely, so the J call is doubtful. Germline CDR1 and CDR2: DFQATT and SNEGSKA (reference sequence). This CDR3 comprises 13 residues. The CDR3 region is CSATSGSYDEQFF. The DNA of the CDR3 is TGCAGTGCTACTAGCGGGAGCTACGATGAGCAGTTCTTC.

The rearrangement uses TRBV6-6 and TRBJ2-7; D remains ambiguous. The CDR3 is made up of 14 amino acids. CDR1 is MNHNY, CDR2 SVGAGI, per germline (reference sequence). V was clipped by 6 bases and J by 3 bases, with 15 bases between them. DNA of the CDR3: TGTGCCAGCAGCCTCTCCACTACAGACTACGAGCAGTACTTC. Its translation: CASSLSTTDYEQYF.

The J gene is TRBJ2-7, the V gene TRBV13; 10 bases map to TRBD1. Trimming cost V 6 bases and J 2 bases; bases outside gene matches: 7. The CDR3 sequence is 15 residues long. The germline V gene has CDR1 PRHDT and CDR2 FYEKMQ (reference sequence). The CDR3 DNA follows: TGTGCCAGCAGGGAGGGGACAGGGGAAACCTACGAGCAGTACTTC. Translation gives CASREGTGETYEQYF.

The genes are TRBV2 and TRBJ1-2; D is possibly TRBD1 (5 bases). V was shortened by 9 bases and J by 2 bases, with 13 bases between the two germline ends. The CDR3 is 13 residues long. Germline CDR1 SNHLY, CDR2 FYNNEI. Written as DNA, the CDR3 is TGTGCCAGAGGAGGGGAACAGAACTATGGCTACACCTTC. Its protein product is CARGGEQNYGYTF.

The chain couples TRBV6-5 to TRBJ2-7, with a possible D match to TRBD2 (6 bases). Germline values: CDR1 MNHEY, CDR2 SVGAGI. This CDR3 spans 15 amino acids. V was pared by 5 bases and J by 4 bases, with 18 bases between. The CDR3 region is CASSLRSGGAYEQYF. Here the CDR3 DNA reads TGTGCCAGCAGTCTTAGATCCGGGGGTGCGTACGAGCAGTACTTC.

This chain links TRBV6-1 with TRBJ1-1, with 10 bases fitting TRBD1. The trim removed 6 bases at V and 0 bases at J, leaving 7 bases unmatched. The V gene's germline CDR1 is MNHNS and CDR2 SASEGT. The CDR3 runs to 16 residues. CDR3 bases: TGTGCCAGCAGAAGCTGGACAGGGGGAATGAACACTGAAGCTTTCTTT. This codes for CASRSWTGGMNTEAFF.

The V gene is TRBV12-3 or TRBV12-4, the J gene TRBJ2-3, with 10 bases fitting TRBD1. The length of the CDR3 is 16 residues. V lost 6 bases and J lost 2; bases outside the gene matches: 8. CDR3 residues: CASSPDGTGVTDTQYF. As DNA, the CDR3 is TGTGCCAGCAGCCCTGATGGGACAGGGGTCACAGATACGCAGTATTTT.

The table lists this clonotype with a few counts. The J gene is TRBJ2-2, the V gene TRBV2; weak D call: TRBD1 (5 bases). The CDR3 loop spans 16 amino acids. V was cut by 3 bases and J by 0 bases, with 11 bases left in between. CDR1 is SNHLY and CDR2 is FYNNEI in the germline V gene. This chain's CDR3 is CASSDRQNANTGELFF. As DNA, the CDR3 is TGTGCCAGCAGTGATAGACAGAACGCGAACACCGGGGAGCTGTTTTTT.

The V call is TRBV20-1, the J call TRBJ2-1; a weak D match, TRBD2 (6 bases). V lost 1 base and J lost 8, with 15 bases in between. This CDR3 has 14 amino acids. The germline V gene has CDR1 DFQATT and CDR2 SNEGSKA (reference sequence). CDR3 sequence (DNA): TGCAGTGCTAGAGGGGTCGGGAGAGGTTATGAGCAGTTCTTC. This translates into CSARGVGRGYEQFF.

Only a few counts were recorded for this clonotype. V gene TRBV7-6 combines with J gene TRBJ2-4; TRBD1 matches at 7 bases. Germline V gene data show CDR1 as SGHVS and CDR2 as FNYEAQ. This CDR3 region has 15 residues. Trimming took 2 bases from V and 3 from J; bases not matched to a gene: 4. CDR3 nucleotide sequence: TGTGCCAGCAGCTTAAACAGGGGCGGCAAAAACATTCAGTACTTC. Translated, it gives CASSLNRGGKNIQYF.

V is TRBV15 and J is TRBJ2-7, with 8 positions matching TRBD1. The germline V gene encodes CDR1 LNHNV and CDR2 YYDKDF (reference sequence). This CDR3 region has 15 residues. The J segment lost 3 bases and the V segment lost 3 bases, leaving 7 bases of the junction unmatched. CDR3 DNA: TGTGCCACCAGCAGTTACCGGGACAGGAGCTACGAGCAGTACTTC. Translation gives CATSSYRDRSYEQYF.

This clonotype occurred a few times. The V gene is TRBV7-3, the J gene TRBJ1-1, with a possible D match to TRBD1 (5 bases). Germline V gene lookup returns CDR1 SGHTA and CDR2 FQGTGA. V was cut by 8 bases and J by 4 bases, with 14 bases left in between. The CDR3 runs to 13 residues. The CDR3 nucleotides are TGTGCCAGCCGAGGTACCGGGGCCACTGAAGCTTTCTTT. This encodes CASRGTGATEAFF. Complete variable domain (other parts from reference TRBV7-3 and TRBJ1-1): GAGVSQTPSNKVTEKGKYVELRCDPISGHTALYWYRQSLGQGPEFLIYFQGTGAADDSGLPNDRFFAVRPEGSVSTLKIQRTERGDSAVYLCASRGTGATEAFFGQGTRLTVV.

Regarding this clonotype: The junction departs from germline at one end; a sequencing error may be responsible. The genes are TRBV2 and TRBJ1-2; TRBD1 matches 9 bases. The CDR3 loop spans 14 amino acids. The germline gives CDR1 SNHLY, CDR2 FYNNEI. The CDR3 reads CTSSGGTGIYGYTF. As DNA, the CDR3 is TGTACCAGCAGTGGAGGGACAGGGATCTATGGCTACACCTTC.

The rearrangement links TRBV9 to TRBJ2-2; 10 positions match TRBD2. The CDR3 is 16 residues long. From germline, CDR1 is SGDLS and CDR2 YYNGEE. With V trimmed by 3 bases and J by 7 bases, 9 bases remained unmatched. The CDR3 reads CASSGASGGAHGELFF. DNA of the CDR3: TGTGCCAGCAGCGGGGCCAGCGGGGGGGCCCACGGGGAGCTGTTTTTT.

The table lists this clonotype with a few counts. In DNA form, the CDR3 reads TGCGCCAGCAGCCAAGGACTAGCGGGAAAAAATGAGCAGTTCTTC. It yields the protein CASSQGLAGKNEQFF. The chain uses TRBV4-1 and TRBJ2-5; 11 bases are a match to TRBD2. TRBJ2-1 explains the end of the DNA better; the J call may be wrong. The CDR3 contains 15 residues. Per the germline V gene, CDR1 is MGHRA and CDR2 is YSYEKL.

This clonotype occurred a few times. This rearrangement joins TRBV6-5 to TRBJ2-7; D is undetermined. The CDR3 spans 13 residues. V was trimmed by 4 bases and J by 0 bases, leaving 7 bases between them. The germline CDR1 and CDR2 sequences are MNHEY and SVGAGI. The CDR3 sequence is CASSSPVSYEQYF. The CDR3 DNA reads as TGTGCCAGCAGTTCTCCCGTCTCCTACGAGCAGTACTTC.